This T cell receptor (beta chain) originates from a study of a mutant IDH1 vaccine in newly diagnosed glioma. Turning to the study itself: Radiotherapy alone preceded vaccination by 4-6 weeks; alternatively, vaccination started with temozolomide cycles. Treatment recipients were about 60% male and around 38% female, and their mean age was about 39 years. Most patients had radiochemotherapy with temozolomide before enrollment; others had one alone.

Described time point: week 35, safety follow-up. Mutant IDH1 20-mer peptide, at 300 ug, made up each vaccine dose, with topical imiquimod. CDR1 and CDR2 (germline): SQVTM, ANQGSEA. The CDR3 is 11 residues long. With 5 bases removed from V and 4 bases from J, the gap between germline ends came to 6 bases. Regarding the study as a whole: Apparently unrelated to pseudoprogression were changes in the top peripheral T cell clonotypes.

Concerning this clone itself: The antigen is unknown.

Sequencing was performed with immunoSEQ multiplex PCR; in TCRdb, only in-frame clones are kept and a portion is missing. This sample has some 44,000 clones, with roughly four fifths found just once. The J gene is TRBJ1-3, the V gene TRBV29-1; D is ambiguous. The sequence derives from a woman in her 50s with glioma. Sample: PBMCs, taken from a glioma patient whose treatment included an IDH1 peptide vaccine. The CDR3 sequence: CSVSSGNTIYF. Written as DNA, the CDR3 is TGCAGCGTTTCTTCGGGAAACACCATATATTTT.